The clone carrying this T cell receptor beta chain was seen repeatedly, ten times or more. The target antigen is unknown. V trimming: 1 base; J trimming: 3 bases; junction bases outside the gene matches: 8. Germline lookup yields CDR1 MGHDK and CDR2 SYGVNS. CDR3 length equals 16 residues. The entry originates in a study of CD8+CD57+ T cells in acquired aplastic anemia. Study details: Sorting CD4+ and CD8+ cells gave DNA averaging approximately 3 ug. Findings and limits, study-wide: Levels of CD8+ Simpson's diversity were not significantly distinct in patients versus controls.

Researchers used genomic DNA as the template to profile TCR beta VDJ and CDR3. MiXCR was run by TCRdb on the reads, yielding one entry per CDR3 protein. The data contain 400,000 to 600,000 distinct CDR3 sequences, 25% to 40% of them singletons. Whoever was chosen for sequencing had shown CD8+CD57+ cell expansion by flow cytometry. The sequenced sample consisted of sorted CD4+, CD8+, or CD8+CD57+ T cells (not recorded which) from PBMCs. V gene TRBV25-1 combines with J gene TRBJ2-7, with TRBD1 matching 8 bases. The clonotype comes from a human donor with aplastic anemia. The CDR3 sequence is CASSELGTGGFYEQYF. The CDR3 nucleotides read TGTGCCAGCAGTGAATTAGGGACAGGAGGATTCTACGAGCAGTACTTC.